The rows below give T cell receptor beta chains drawn from one sample of a study of blood T cells in healthy people across ages. Using its own MiXCR run on the 5' RACE reads, TCRdb lists one record per CDR3 protein. The table lists around 580,000 distinct CDR3 sequences, 40% to 50% of them singletons. The specimen sequenced was blood. Receptors were obtained from a man of 80 years or more in good health. CDR3s include the opening cysteine and the closing phenylalanine or tryptophan. A D gene is named only where the DNA matches it firmly. Some rows mark clone size as missing; the rest say once, few, many or name a class of expanded clone.

v_gene,abundance,d_gene,j_gene,CDR3aa,CDR3nt
TRBV20-1,-,TRBD2,TRBJ2-3,CSARASGGANTQYF,TGCAGTGCTAGAGCTAGCGGGGGGGCAAATACGCAGTATTTT
TRBV5-1,-,-,TRBJ1-4,CASSFQGVYNEKLFF,TGCGCCAGCAGCTTTCAAGGGGTCTATAATGAAAAACTGTTTTTT
TRBV12-5,-,TRBD1,TRBJ1-2,CASGGQVNPNYGYTF,TGTGCTAGTGGCGGACAGGTCAACCCTAACTATGGCTACACCTTC
TRBV6-1,-,TRBD2,TRBJ2-3,CASGPVTSGRPGVDTQYF,TGTGCCAGCGGTCCCGTGACTAGCGGGAGGCCCGGTGTAGATACGCAGTATTTT
TRBV4-2,-,-,TRBJ1-2,CASSQDPGSYGYTF,TGTGCCAGCAGCCAAGATCCAGGGAGCTATGGCTACACCTTC
TRBV6-5,few,TRBD2,TRBJ2-5,CASSQSGGRETQYF,TGTGCCAGCAGTCAAAGCGGGGGGCGGGAGACCCAGTACTTC
TRBV6-6,-,-,TRBJ2-3,CASSYDRITDTQYF,TGTGCCAGCAGTTACGACAGAATCACAGATACGCAGTATTTT
TRBV5-1,-,-,TRBJ2-7,CASSSPSSEQYF,TGCGCCAGCAGCTCGCCGTCGAGCGAGCAGTACTTC
TRBV7-2,-,-,TRBJ2-5,CASSLEGTSQRLGQYF,TGTGCCAGCAGCTTAGAGGGCACTAGCCAGAGACTCGGGCAGTACTTC
TRBV4-3,few,TRBD2,TRBJ2-3,CASSQERRGIDTQYF,TGCGCCAGCAGCCAAGAACGGCGGGGGATAGATACGCAGTATTTT
TRBV7-2,-,TRBD2,TRBJ2-7,CASSLGGSGNSYEQYF,TGTGCCAGCAGCTTAGGGGGTAGCGGGAATTCCTACGAGCAGTACTTC
TRBV5-6,-,TRBD1,TRBJ2-5,CASSIRTGGGETQYF,TGTGCCAGCAGCATCCGGACAGGGGGAGGAGAGACCCAGTACTTC
TRBV7-9,few,-,TRBJ1-2,CASSLPESGRVLLGGYTF,TGTGCCAGCAGCTTACCCGAGTCGGGCCGGGTACTATTGGGAGGCTACACCTTC